These 21 T cell receptor beta chains share one sample of origin, sequenced in a study of glioma-infiltrating T cells. The iRepertoire nested amplicon-rescue multiplex PCR amplified TCR alpha and beta CDR3s from RNA. Using its own MiXCR run on the multiplex PCR reads, TCRdb lists one record per CDR3 protein. The sample includes roughly 100,000 distinct CDR3 sequences, around 29% seen only once; the top ten take around 40%. The sequenced material came from glioma tissue, nonneoplastic brain tissue, or PBMCs (not recorded which). The source of these receptors is a human donor with low-grade glioma or glioblastoma, undergoing nonglioma brain surgery, or in good health (not recorded which).

The rearrangement uses TRBV7-2 and TRBJ2-5; no clear D. Germline V gene data show CDR1 as SGHTA and CDR2 as FQGNSA. This CDR3 is 13 amino acids long. The V end was cut by 8 bases, the J end by 0 bases, with 10 bases between. For the CDR3, the DNA is TGTGCCAGCGGTAGGATGTACCAAGAGACCCAGTACTTC. It codes for CASGRMYQETQYF.

On this clonotype itself: A much larger clone differs from this one at a single base, so this may be a read error. The CDR3 bases are TGTGCCAGCAGCTTCCTCCTGAACACTGGAGCTTTCTTT. This translates into CASSFLLNTGAFF. V is TRBV7-9 and J is TRBJ1-1; D gene ambiguous. The germline CDR1 and CDR2 sequences are SEHNR and FQNEAQ (reference sequence). This CDR3 is built from 13 residues.

This clonotype was seen many times. The chain joins TRBV6-1 to TRBJ2-7; a weak D match, TRBD1 (6 bases). The CDR3 is 15 amino acids. Trimming stripped 5 bases from V and 2 bases from J, with 16 bases between. CDR1 and CDR2 from the germline V gene are MNHNS and SASEGT. CDR3 loop: CASSLQGRAPYEQYF. The CDR3 DNA sequence: TGTGCCAGCAGTCTTCAGGGGAGAGCCCCCTACGAGCAGTACTTC.

As concerns this clonotype: In this CDR3 the conserved last residue, phenylalanine or tryptophan, is missing, so a read error is likely. The chain has TRBV6-2 or TRBV6-3 and TRBJ1-1, with TRBD1 matching over 7 bases. Per germline, CDR1 MNHEY and CDR2 SVGEGT. This CDR3 is built from 15 residues. As DNA, the CDR3 is TGCGCCAGCACCGGCAGGGGGGTAATGATCACTGAAGCTTTCTCT. Translation: CASTGRGVMITEAFS.

This clonotype was picked up a small number of times. The rearrangement uses TRBV18 and TRBJ1-1; 7 nucleotides agree with TRBD1. This CDR3 is built from 13 residues. J was trimmed by 6 bases and V by 6 bases; bases with no gene match: 7. CDR1 and CDR2 (germline): KGHSH, LQKENI. CDR3: CASSRDRAAEAFF. In nucleotides, the CDR3 is TGTGCCAGCTCGCGCGACAGGGCGGCTGAAGCTTTCTTT.

This rearrangement joins TRBV5-1 to TRBJ2-7; unclear D gene. The length of the CDR3 is 14 residues. The germline V gene encodes CDR1 SGHRS and CDR2 YFSETQ. V lost 2 bases to trimming and J lost 0 bases, with 9 bases between them. As DNA, the CDR3 is TGCGCCAGCAGCTTTCAGCAGCGCTCCTACGAGCAGTACTTC. This sequence encodes CASSFQQRSYEQYF.

The chain uses TRBV10-3 and TRBJ1-3; D is ambiguous. Trimming cost V 9 bases and J 0 bases, with 6 bases left between them. This CDR3 comprises 12 residues. The germline V gene has CDR1 ENHRY and CDR2 SYGVKD. The CDR3 sequence: CAIAVSGNTIYF. The CDR3 DNA is TGTGCCATTGCGGTCTCTGGAAACACCATATATTTT.

This clonotype was observed a handful of times. This chain joins TRBV2 and TRBJ1-4; TRBD1 might be the D (6 bases). Germline V gene sequence: CDR1 SNHLY, CDR2 FYNNEI. The CDR3 runs to 15 residues. Deletions cut 0 bases from V and 8 bases from J, with 13 bases between. Here the CDR3 DNA reads TGTGCCAGCAGTGAAGCTCCCAGGGGACGAGAAAAACTGTTTTTT. This encodes CASSEAPRGREKLFF.

This clonotype was recorded many times. The CDR3 region is CASSSKYQADNSPLHF. Here the CDR3 DNA reads TGTGCCAGCAGCTCCAAATATCAGGCGGATAATTCACCCCTCCACTTT. The gene calls are TRBV11-2 and TRBJ1-6; unclear D gene. The CDR3 runs to 16 residues. Germline V CDR1 and CDR2: SGHAT, FQNNGV. Trimming shortened V by 4 bases and J by 5 bases, and 15 bases separated the two germline ends.

This clonotype was recorded many times. The rearrangement uses TRBV6-1 and TRBJ2-1, with TRBD1 as a possible D gene (6 bases). Germline V gives CDR1 MNHNS, CDR2 SASEGT. This CDR3 has 12 residues. Trimming removed 5 bases at V and 10 bases at J, with 12 bases between. CDR3 DNA sequence: TGTGCCAGCAGTTCACAGGGACAAGAGCAGTTCTTC. It specifies CASSSQGQEQFF.

This clonotype was detected ten times or more. V and J are TRBV6-1 and TRBJ2-7; 8 nucleotides line up with TRBD2. Germline values: CDR1 MNHNS, CDR2 SASEGT. The CDR3 length is 13 residues. Germline trimming cut 6 bases from V and 3 bases from J; bases unmatched to any gene: 4. The CDR3 sequence: CASRVAGSYEQYF. For the CDR3, the DNA is TGTGCCAGCAGGGTAGCGGGGAGCTACGAGCAGTACTTC.

Written as DNA, the CDR3 is TGTGCCAGCAAGGTTAAACAAGAGACCCAGTACTTC. Translating gives CASKVKQETQYF. The chain is built from TRBV27 and TRBJ2-5, with D unresolved. The CDR3 runs to 12 residues. Looked up from germline, CDR1 is MNHEY and CDR2 is SMNVEV (reference sequence). V shed 7 bases and J shed 2 bases, with 8 bases lying between them.

This clonotype was recorded once. Just one base apart from a much larger clone, this may be a read error. The chain links TRBV28 to TRBJ2-3; TRBD1 matches 8 bases. This CDR3 comprises 17 residues. V lost 2 bases, J lost 2 bases, and 9 bases stayed unmatched. Looked up from germline, CDR1 is MDHEN and CDR2 is SYDVKM. The CDR3 coding sequence is TGTGCCAGCAGTTTACACGTGGACAGGGTAGTCACAGATACGCAGTATTTT. Translating gives CASSLHVDRVVTDTQYF.

This clonotype was seen repeatedly, ten times or more. The V and J genes are TRBV11-3 and TRBJ2-3; 8 nucleotides align to TRBD2. With 5 bases clipped from V and 6 bases from J, the junction kept 7 bases outside the gene matches. This CDR3 spans 14 amino acids. Germline-derived CDR1 and CDR2 are SGHNT and YENEEA. The CDR3, as DNA: TGTGCCAGCAGCCAGCGGACTAGCCGGGATACGCAGTATTTT. This codes for CASSQRTSRDTQYF.

This clonotype appeared a few times. The gene calls are TRBV7-8 and TRBJ2-3; 8 bases match TRBD1. Germline V gene data show CDR1 as SGHVS and CDR2 as FQNEAQ. CDR3 size: 15 residues. Germline trimming cut 5 bases from V and 2 bases from J; bases unmatched to any gene: 6. The CDR3: CASSRQGSTTDTQYF. In DNA form, the CDR3 reads TGTGCCAGCAGCCGACAGGGGTCCACCACAGATACGCAGTATTTT.

This clonotype was detected ten times or more. The chain has TRBV27 and TRBJ2-5; D is unresolved. There are 16 residues in the CDR3. Germline CDR1 and CDR2: MNHEY and SMNVEV (reference sequence). V shed 3 bases and J shed 1 base, with 15 bases lying between them. In DNA, the CDR3 is TGTGCCAGCAGTTTGTCTGCAGTTTCAATCCAAGAGACCCAGTACTTC. Translation: CASSLSAVSIQETQYF.

The chain has TRBV2 and TRBJ1-5; D ambiguous. V was cut by 3 bases and J by 2 bases, with 14 bases left in between. The CDR3 loop spans 16 amino acids. The germline CDR1 and CDR2 sequences are SNHLY and FYNNEI. The CDR3 loop reads CASSDKRPEGNQPQHF. The CDR3, as DNA: TGTGCCAGCAGTGATAAAAGACCAGAGGGCAATCAGCCCCAGCATTTT.

A note on this clonotype: Possible read error: a much larger clone is one base away. This chain links TRBV20-1 with TRBJ2-6, with 11 bases that match TRBD2. From germline, CDR1 is DFQATT and CDR2 SNEGSKA (reference sequence). The CDR3 loop spans 18 amino acids. The CDR3 loop is CSARDRSGGDSAANVLTF. CDR3 DNA: TGCAGTGCTAGAGACCGTAGCGGGGGGGACTCTGCGGCCAACGTCCTGACTTTC.

In the case of this clonotype: A much larger clone differs from this one at a single base, so this may be a read error. The V call is TRBV20-1, the J call TRBJ2-7; 8 bases align to TRBD1. V gave up 0 bases and J gave up 5 bases; unmatched junction bases: 6. Germline lookup yields CDR1 DFQATT and CDR2 SNEGSKA (reference sequence). This CDR3 comprises 14 residues. The CDR3 loop is CSARDMDRVNEQYF. Here the CDR3 DNA reads TGCAGTGCTAGAGATATGGACAGGGTTAACGAGCAGTACTTC.

This clonotype was found many times. V and J are TRBV6-6 and TRBJ2-1; D is possibly TRBD1 (5 bases). V was pared by 2 bases and J by 1 base, with 12 bases between. The CDR3 is made up of 16 amino acids. Per germline, CDR1 MNHNY and CDR2 SVGAGI (reference sequence). The CDR3 loop reads CASSYRPQGSYNEQFF. CDR3 sequence (DNA): TGTGCCAGCAGTTACCGACCCCAGGGTTCCTACAATGAGCAGTTCTTC.

On this clonotype: A much larger clone is a single base away; this may be a read error. The CDR3 sequence: CATLNSALRHNEKFF. The CDR3, as DNA: TGTGCCACCCTCAACTCGGCACTTAGGCACAATGAGAAGTTCTTC. V and J are TRBV19 and TRBJ2-1, with D unresolved. In germline, CDR1 is LNHDA, CDR2 SQIVND (reference sequence). This CDR3 has 15 residues.